The rows below give T cell receptor beta chains drawn from one sample of a study of blood T cell repertoires in COVID-19. Produced via immunoSEQ multiplex PCR; TCRdb's table is partial and in-frame only. The data contain 150,000 or so clones, 87% of them singletons. Input material: PBMCs or T cells enriched from blood (not recorded which). The receptors were gathered from a woman in her thirties or forties who had been exposed to COVID-19. Each CDR3 is given with its conserved first and last residue.

J: TRBJ1-1
V: TRBV5-6
CDR3: CASSRHLETEAFF

J: TRBJ2-2
V: TRBV18
CDR3: CASSQERARTELFF

J: TRBJ1-1
V: TRBV6-2/TRBV6-3
CDR3: CASSYTGQARPEAFF

J: TRBJ2-1
V: TRBV27
CDR3: CASSLSGQAYNEQFF

J: TRBJ1-2
V: TRBV5-6
CDR3: CASSPTARGNYGYTF

J: TRBJ2-6
V: TRBV19
CDR3: CASSMSGAGANVLTF

J: TRBJ2-1
V: TRBV9
CDR3: CASSGGTVYNEQFF

J: TRBJ2-5
V: TRBV4-1
CDR3: CASSQVAGGPSGDQYF

J: TRBJ2-3
V: TRBV6-2/TRBV6-3
CDR3: CASSYGPGEAGTQYF

J: TRBJ2-7
V: TRBV27
CDR3: CASSPGLAYEQYF

J: TRBJ2-2
V: TRBV9
CDR3: CASSGRGSNTGELFF

J: TRBJ2-3
V: TRBV28
CDR3: CASSFNTDTQYF

J: TRBJ2-1
V: TRBV5-6
CDR3: CASSRPGQVPYNEQFF

J: TRBJ1-5
V: TRBV28
CDR3: CASSGQAGDQPQHF

J: TRBJ2-2
V: TRBV4-3
CDR3: CASSQDLLTGTNTGELFF

J: TRBJ1-5
V: TRBV9
CDR3: CASSVMGAPGQPQHF